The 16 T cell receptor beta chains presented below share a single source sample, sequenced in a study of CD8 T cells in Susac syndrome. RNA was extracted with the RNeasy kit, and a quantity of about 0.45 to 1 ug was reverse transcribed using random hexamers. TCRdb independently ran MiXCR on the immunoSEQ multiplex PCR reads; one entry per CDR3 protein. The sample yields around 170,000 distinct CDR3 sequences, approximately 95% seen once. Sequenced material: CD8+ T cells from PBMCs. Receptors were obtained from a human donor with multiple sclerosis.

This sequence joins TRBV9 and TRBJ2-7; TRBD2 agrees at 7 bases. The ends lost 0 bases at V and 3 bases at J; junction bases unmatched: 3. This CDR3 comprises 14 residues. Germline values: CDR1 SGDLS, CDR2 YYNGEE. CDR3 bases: TGTGCCAGCAGCGTAGGACTAGCCCGCTACGAGCAGTACTTC. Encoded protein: CASSVGLARYEQYF.

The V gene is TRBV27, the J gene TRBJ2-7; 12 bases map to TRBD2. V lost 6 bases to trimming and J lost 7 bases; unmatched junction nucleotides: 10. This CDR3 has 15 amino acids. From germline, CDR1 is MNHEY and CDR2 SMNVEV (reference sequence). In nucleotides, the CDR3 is TGTGCCAGCAGCCCTTCGACTAGCGGGGGCGGGGAGCAGTACTTC. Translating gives CASSPSTSGGGEQYF.

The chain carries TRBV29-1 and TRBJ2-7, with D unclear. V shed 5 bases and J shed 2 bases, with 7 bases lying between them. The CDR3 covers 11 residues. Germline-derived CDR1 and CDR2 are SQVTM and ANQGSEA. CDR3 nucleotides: TGCAGCGTTCCTGGCCCCTACGAGCAGTACTTC. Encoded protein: CSVPGPYEQYF.

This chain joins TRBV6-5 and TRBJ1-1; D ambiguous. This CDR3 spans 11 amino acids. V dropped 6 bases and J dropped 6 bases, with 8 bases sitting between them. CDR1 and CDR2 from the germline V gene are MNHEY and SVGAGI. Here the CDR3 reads CASSNFAEAFF. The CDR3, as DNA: TGTGCCAGCAGCAACTTCGCTGAAGCTTTCTTT.

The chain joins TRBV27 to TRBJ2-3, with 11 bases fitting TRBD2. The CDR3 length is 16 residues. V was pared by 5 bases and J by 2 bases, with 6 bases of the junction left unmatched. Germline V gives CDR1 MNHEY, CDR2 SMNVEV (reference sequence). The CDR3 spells CASSSSGLAVTDTQYF. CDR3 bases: TGTGCCAGCAGTAGTTCGGGACTAGCGGTCACAGATACGCAGTATTTT.

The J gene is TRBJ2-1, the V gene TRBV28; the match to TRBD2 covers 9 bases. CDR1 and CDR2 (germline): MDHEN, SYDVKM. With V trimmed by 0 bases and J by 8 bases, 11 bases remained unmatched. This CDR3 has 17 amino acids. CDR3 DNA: TGTGCCAGCAGTTTATGGGGCGGGAGGGCCGTTAGGGATGAGCAGTTCTTC. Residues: CASSLWGGRAVRDEQFF.

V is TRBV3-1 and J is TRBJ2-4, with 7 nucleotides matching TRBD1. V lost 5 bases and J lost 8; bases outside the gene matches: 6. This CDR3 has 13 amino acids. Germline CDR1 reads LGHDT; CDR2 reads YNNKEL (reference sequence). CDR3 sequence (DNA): TGTGCCAGCAGCAAACTAGGACAGGACATTCAGTACTTC. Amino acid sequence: CASSKLGQDIQYF.

DNA of the CDR3: TGTGCCACGGCGGACGGTCGATCTGGGGCCAACGTCCTGACTTTC. This translates into CATADGRSGANVLTF. The chain has TRBV24-1 and TRBJ2-6; D is unresolved. The CDR3 covers 15 residues. The V end was cut by 10 bases, the J end by 1 base, with 13 bases between. The germline V gene has CDR1 KGHDR and CDR2 SFDVKD.

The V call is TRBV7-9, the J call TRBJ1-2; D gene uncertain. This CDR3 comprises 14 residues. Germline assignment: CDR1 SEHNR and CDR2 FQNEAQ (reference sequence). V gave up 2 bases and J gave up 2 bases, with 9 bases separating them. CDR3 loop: CASSLLAPNYGYTF. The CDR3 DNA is TGTGCCAGCAGCTTACTAGCACCGAACTATGGCTACACCTTC.

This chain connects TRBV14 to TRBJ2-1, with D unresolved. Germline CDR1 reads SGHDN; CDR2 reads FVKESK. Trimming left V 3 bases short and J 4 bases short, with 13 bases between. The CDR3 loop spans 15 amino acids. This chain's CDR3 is CASSQSRPPYNEQFF. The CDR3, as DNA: TGTGCCAGCAGCCAGTCCCGGCCGCCATACAATGAGCAGTTCTTC.

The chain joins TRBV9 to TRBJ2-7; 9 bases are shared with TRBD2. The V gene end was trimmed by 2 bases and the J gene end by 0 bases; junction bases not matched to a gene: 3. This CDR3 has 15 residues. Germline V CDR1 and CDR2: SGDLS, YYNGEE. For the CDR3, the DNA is TGTGCCAGCAGCGTTCAAGCGGGAGGCTCCTACGAGCAGTACTTC. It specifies CASSVQAGGSYEQYF.

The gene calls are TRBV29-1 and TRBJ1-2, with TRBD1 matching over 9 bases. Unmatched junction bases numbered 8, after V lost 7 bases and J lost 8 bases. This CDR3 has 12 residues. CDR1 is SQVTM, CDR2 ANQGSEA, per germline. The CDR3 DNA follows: TGCAGCGCTGGGACAGGGAGTGGAGGCTACACCTTC. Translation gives CSAGTGSGGYTF.

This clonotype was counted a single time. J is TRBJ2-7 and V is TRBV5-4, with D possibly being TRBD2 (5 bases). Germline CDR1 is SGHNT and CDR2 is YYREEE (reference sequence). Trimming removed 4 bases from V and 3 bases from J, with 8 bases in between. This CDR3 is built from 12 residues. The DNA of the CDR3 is TGTGCCAGCAGCGAGGACTTCTACGAGCAGTACTTC. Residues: CASSEDFYEQYF.

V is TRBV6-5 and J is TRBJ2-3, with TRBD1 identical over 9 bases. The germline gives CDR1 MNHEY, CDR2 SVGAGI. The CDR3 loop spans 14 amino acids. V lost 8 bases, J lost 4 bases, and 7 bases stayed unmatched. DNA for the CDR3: TGTGCCAGCGGACAGGGGATTTTTGCAGATACGCAGTATTTT. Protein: CASGQGIFADTQYF.

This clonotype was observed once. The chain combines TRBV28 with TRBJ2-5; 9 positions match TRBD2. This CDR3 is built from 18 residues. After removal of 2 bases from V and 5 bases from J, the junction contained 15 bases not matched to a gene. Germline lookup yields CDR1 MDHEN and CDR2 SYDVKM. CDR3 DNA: TGTGCCAGCAGTTTAAAGTGGGGCGGGAGGGCAAGACACGAGACCCAGTACTTC. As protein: CASSLKWGGRARHETQYF.

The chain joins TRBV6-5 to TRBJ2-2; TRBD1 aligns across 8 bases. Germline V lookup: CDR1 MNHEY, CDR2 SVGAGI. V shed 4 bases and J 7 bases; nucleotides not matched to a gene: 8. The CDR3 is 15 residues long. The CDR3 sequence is CASSWDRIVNGELFF. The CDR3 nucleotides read TGTGCCAGCAGTTGGGACAGGATAGTTAACGGGGAGCTGTTTTTT.